This T cell receptor beta chain was sequenced during a study of blood T cell repertoires in COVID-19. Study-wide background: Material from acute and convalescent COVID-19 was sourced from the United States, Italy and Spain. From T cells, B-cell-depleted T cells, or PBMCs came the material, which was cDNA or gDNA.

Germline CDR1 is SGHRS and CDR2 is YFSETQ. Trimming removed 4 bases at V and 6 bases at J, with 11 bases between. This CDR3 region has 13 residues. Original analysis: Reference gene primers were amplified, and this amplification served to estimate nucleated cell counts. Data came from immunoSEQ multiplex PCR; TCRdb stores just in-frame clones and leaves some out. The DNA was the basis for D and trimming; V, J and clone size are from that table. This table has tens of thousands of clones, approximately 90% appearing once. The gene calls are TRBV5-1 and TRBJ2-1, with a possible D match to TRBD1 (6 bases). Sequencing was performed on peripheral blood. The clonotype comes from an older man with acute or convalescent COVID-19. CDR3 DNA sequence: TGCGCCAGCAGCAAGACAGGTATCAATGAGCAGTTCTTC. Translated, it gives CASSKTGINEQFF.